These T cell receptor beta chains were read from a single sample in a study of Graves' ophthalmopathy and Graves' hyperthyroidism. TCRdb itself ran the multiplex PCR reads through MiXCR, one entry per CDR3 protein. This sample has 1 million to 1.3 million distinct CDR3 sequences, with about 36% found just once. Sequencing was carried out using peripheral blood or thyroid tissue (not recorded which). The receptors stem from an adult man with Graves' hyperthyroidism. The CDR3 runs from the conserved cysteine through the conserved F or W. A D gene is named only where the DNA matches it firmly. Some rows mark clone size as missing; the rest say once, few, many or name a class of expanded clone.

len: 15; v_gene: TRBV2; abundance: many; d_gene: TRBD1; j_gene: TRBJ2-5; CDR3nt: TGTGCCAGCAGACAAGGAACAGGGGGGTCAGAGACCCAGTACTTC; CDR3aa: CASRQGTGGSETQYF
len: 16; v_gene: TRBV7-3; abundance: once; d_gene: TRBD1; j_gene: TRBJ1-3; CDR3nt: TGTGCCAGCAGCTACTTAGGACAGGGCCCTGGAAACACCGTATATTTT; CDR3aa: CASSYLGQGPGNTVYF
len: 17; v_gene: TRBV7-9; abundance: -; d_gene: TRBD2; j_gene: TRBJ2-5; CDR3nt: TGTGCCAGCAGCGACCAGGGGAGGCCTAGCGGGGGGGAGACCCAGTACTTC; CDR3aa: CASSDQGRPSGGETQYF
len: 15; v_gene: TRBV9; abundance: many; d_gene: -; j_gene: TRBJ2-5; CDR3nt: TGTGCCAGCAGCGTGGAGGGGGGAGGACAAGAGACCCAGTACTTC; CDR3aa: CASSVEGGGQETQYF
len: 15; v_gene: TRBV29-1; abundance: -; d_gene: -; j_gene: TRBJ1-2; CDR3nt: TGCAGCGTTGAAGATCATGGGAGGGGAGGCTATGGCTACACCTTC; CDR3aa: CSVEDHGRGGYGYTF
len: 15; v_gene: TRBV2; abundance: -; d_gene: -; j_gene: TRBJ1-5; CDR3nt: TGTGCCAGCAGTCAAGCGCAGGGCGGGAATCAGCCCCAGCATTTT; CDR3aa: CASSQAQGGNQPQHF
len: 16; v_gene: TRBV6-4; abundance: -; d_gene: TRBD1; j_gene: TRBJ1-1; CDR3nt: TGTGCCACAACTCCGGGACAGGCGGCCGAGAACACTGAAGCTTTCTTT; CDR3aa: CATTPGQAAENTEAFF
len: 18; v_gene: TRBV19; abundance: -; d_gene: -; j_gene: TRBJ2-7; CDR3nt: TGTGCCAGTAGTCCGGCCCATAGCGGTGGGGAACGCTCCTACGAGCAGTACTTC; CDR3aa: CASSPAHSGGERSYEQYF
len: 15; v_gene: TRBV7-2; abundance: many; d_gene: -; j_gene: TRBJ2-7; CDR3nt: TGTGCCAGCAGCTCCCGCCCATTAGCGACCTACGAGCAGTACTTC; CDR3aa: CASSSRPLATYEQYF
len: 16; v_gene: TRBV7-9; abundance: few; d_gene: -; j_gene: TRBJ2-5; CDR3nt: TGTGCCAGCAGCCCCGTATGGGATCCATACCAAGAGACCCAGTACTTC; CDR3aa: CASSPVWDPYQETQYF
len: 13; v_gene: TRBV29-1; abundance: many; d_gene: TRBD1; j_gene: TRBJ2-7; CDR3nt: TGCAGCGTGGGGACAGGCTACTCCTACGAGCAGTACTTC; CDR3aa: CSVGTGYSYEQYF
len: 14; v_gene: TRBV2; abundance: -; d_gene: TRBD1; j_gene: TRBJ1-1; CDR3nt: TGTGCCAGCAGTATTGAACAGGGGCTTATACGAGCTTTCTTT; CDR3aa: CASSIEQGLIRAFF
len: 18; v_gene: TRBV7-8; abundance: -; d_gene: TRBD1; j_gene: TRBJ2-7; CDR3nt: TGTGCCAGCAGCCCTCAAGGGACAGGCAGGGTGAGGATCGACGAGCAGTACTTC; CDR3aa: CASSPQGTGRVRIDEQYF
len: 14; v_gene: TRBV20-1; abundance: -; d_gene: -; j_gene: TRBJ2-5; CDR3nt: TGCAGTGCCTCAGGTCAGGGGGGATGGGAGACCCAGTACTTC; CDR3aa: CSASGQGGWETQYF
len: 13; v_gene: TRBV4-3; abundance: -; d_gene: -; j_gene: TRBJ2-2; CDR3nt: TGCGCCAGCAGCCAAGTTCAGGGGGGGGAGCTGTTTTTT; CDR3aa: CASSQVQGGELFF
len: 14; v_gene: TRBV2; abundance: -; d_gene: TRBD1; j_gene: TRBJ1-5; CDR3nt: TGTGCCAGCATGATGGCAGGGGGGGCACAGCCCCAGCATTTT; CDR3aa: CASMMAGGAQPQHF